These 29 T cell receptor beta chains were sequenced from one sample in a study of T cell changes during pregnancy in multiple sclerosis. Data came from immunoSEQ multiplex PCR; TCRdb stores just in-frame clones and leaves some out. The table shows about 40,000 clones, with approximately 88% occurring only once. The sequenced sample was peripheral blood, obtained in the first trimester of pregnancy. These receptors originate from a female donor in good health, enrolled as a control in a pregnancy study.

The chain joins TRBV5-1 to TRBJ1-2; maybe TRBD1 (6 bases). The CDR3 extends over 16 amino acids. The V and J ends lost 4 bases and 3 bases respectively, with 19 bases between them. Per the germline V gene, CDR1 is SGHRS and CDR2 is YFSETQ. CDR3 loop: CASSATQGARDYGYTF. CDR3 in DNA: TGCGCCAGCAGCGCTACACAGGGAGCGCGGGACTATGGCTACACCTTC.

CDR3 sequence (DNA): TGTGCCAGCAGCTTAGCGACGGGGGGGGGTACAGATACGCAGTATTTT. It translates to CASSLATGGGTDTQYF. This chain links TRBV7-2 with TRBJ2-3, with 8 bases identical to TRBD2. Germline loops: CDR1 SGHTA, CDR2 FQGNSA. The CDR3 contains 16 residues. The V and J ends lost 0 bases and 3 bases, in that order; junction bases with no gene match: 5.

The rearrangement links TRBV4-2 to TRBJ2-5; TRBD2 matches at 11 bases. With the DNA end fitting TRBJ2-7 better, the J assignment may be wrong. In germline, CDR1 is LGHNA, CDR2 YNFKEQ. The CDR3 has 16 residues. The CDR3 DNA reads as TGTGCCAGCAGCCAGCTCCCGGGACTAGCGGCCTACGAGCAGTACTTC. It specifies CASSQLPGLAAYEQYF.

This chain connects TRBV7-6 to TRBJ2-5; no reliable D call. The closer fit of TRBJ2-7 to the DNA end suggests the J call may be wrong. This CDR3 is 14 amino acids long. CDR1 is SGHVS and CDR2 is FNYEAQ in the germline V gene. CDR3 loop: CASSLAVLSYEQYF. In nucleotides, the CDR3 is TGTGCCAGCAGCTTAGCAGTCCTCTCCTACGAGCAGTACTTC.

The V call is TRBV27, the J call TRBJ2-3, with TRBD2 matching over 10 bases. Looked up from germline, CDR1 is MNHEY and CDR2 is SMNVEV (reference sequence). The junction had 5 bases not matched to a gene; V was cut back by 4 bases and J by 7 bases. The CDR3 extends over 14 amino acids. CDR3 amino acids: CASSSGLAENTQYF. The CDR3, as DNA: TGTGCCAGCAGTTCTGGACTAGCGGAGAATACGCAGTATTTT.

This chain uses TRBV9 with TRBJ2-1; 8 nucleotides match TRBD2. This CDR3 is built from 15 residues. Germline lookup yields CDR1 SGDLS and CDR2 YYNGEE. Unmatched junction bases numbered 8, after V lost 4 bases and J lost 5 bases. The CDR3 DNA reads TGTGCCAGCAGCCCTCGCCAGCGGGGGCACAATGAGCAGTTCTTC. It is translated as CASSPRQRGHNEQFF.

The chain carries TRBV2 and TRBJ2-1; D gene ambiguous. V lost 5 bases and J lost 8, with 16 bases in between. Germline V lookup: CDR1 SNHLY, CDR2 FYNNEI. This CDR3 is 14 amino acids long. CDR3 DNA: TGTGCCAGCAGTCCCGAGACTCAAGGCCATGAGCAGTTCTTC. Translated, it gives CASSPETQGHEQFF.

V and J are TRBV7-8 and TRBJ1-5, with D possibly being TRBD1 (5 bases). This CDR3 spans 13 amino acids. V lost 5 bases and J lost 4, with 9 bases in between. Germline CDR1 SGHVS, CDR2 FQNEAQ. CDR3 loop: CASSPGGNQPQHF. In nucleotides, the CDR3 is TGTGCCAGCAGCCCCGGGGGTAATCAGCCCCAGCATTTT.

The count of this clone is one. The chain carries TRBV7-2 and TRBJ2-5, with TRBD2 identical over 9 bases. This CDR3 region has 15 residues. V shed 4 bases, J shed 2 bases, and the junction held 5 bases outside the gene matches. The germline V gene has CDR1 SGHTA and CDR2 FQGNSA. The CDR3 DNA follows: TGTGCCAGCAGCTCATATAGCGGGGGACAAGAGACCCAGTACTTC. Protein: CASSSYSGGQETQYF.

This clone was counted a few times. V gene TRBV19 combines with J gene TRBJ1-5, with 11 bases lining up with TRBD1. The length of the CDR3 is 15 residues. Unmatched junction bases numbered 5, after V lost 6 bases and J lost 4 bases. Germline lookup yields CDR1 LNHDA and CDR2 SQIVND (reference sequence). Here the CDR3 DNA reads TGTGCCAGTAGCCGGGACAGGGGGTCTAATCAGCCCCAGCATTTT. It translates to CASSRDRGSNQPQHF. Full variable domain (remainder filled in from reference TRBV19 and TRBJ1-5): DGGITQSPKYLFRKEGQNVTLSCEQNLNHDAMYWYRQDPGQGLRLIYYSQIVNDFQKGDIAEGYSVSREKKESFPLTVTSAQKNPTAFYLCASSRDRGSNQPQHFGDGTRLSIL.

The chain combines TRBV5-1 with TRBJ1-1, with D possibly being TRBD1 (5 bases). The ends were cut back, 0 bases at V and 11 bases at J, with 11 bases in the middle. This CDR3 spans 12 amino acids. Germline CDR1 SGHRS, CDR2 YFSETQ. CDR3 sequence (DNA): TGCGCCAGCAGCTTGGAAGGGGTTCGGGCTTTCTTT. It yields the protein CASSLEGVRAFF.

The CDR3 region is CASIGTSLREQFF. CDR3 DNA sequence: TGTGCCAGCATTGGGACTAGCCTCAGGGAGCAGTTCTTC. V usage is TRBV6-1 and J usage is TRBJ2-1; TRBD2 matches at 9 bases. The germline V gene encodes CDR1 MNHNS and CDR2 SASEGT. There are 13 residues in the CDR3. The V segment lost 7 bases and the J segment 10 bases; nucleotides outside the gene matches: 8.

This chain connects TRBV11-2 to TRBJ1-1; D is perhaps TRBD1 (5 bases). Germline assignment: CDR1 SGHAT and CDR2 FQNNGV. This CDR3 is built from 14 residues. The V and J ends lost 8 bases and 4 bases respectively, with 17 bases between them. The DNA for the CDR3 is TGTGCCAGCCCTTCCCGGGGGGGGTTCACTGAAGCTTTCTTT. Its translation is CASPSRGGFTEAFF.

J is TRBJ1-1 and V is TRBV5-5, with D maybe TRBD1 (5 bases). The CDR3 extends over 14 amino acids. V lost 9 bases and J 3 bases, leaving 18 bases between the germline ends. Germline CDR1 is SGHKS and CDR2 is YYEKEE (reference sequence). The CDR3: CATSASWGDTEAFF. The CDR3, as DNA: TGTGCCACCTCCGCCTCTTGGGGGGACACTGAAGCTTTCTTT.

This clone was observed a single time. The chain uses TRBV6-6 and TRBJ1-2, with a tentative D call TRBD1 (6 bases). Trimming took off 1 base at V and 3 bases at J, with 12 bases between the two ends. Germline V gene lookup returns CDR1 MNHNY and CDR2 SVGAGI (reference sequence). CDR3 size: 15 residues. The CDR3 sequence: CASSYFARGDYGYTF. CDR3 DNA sequence: TGTGCCAGCAGTTACTTCGCCAGGGGCGACTATGGCTACACCTTC.

The chain uses TRBV4-2 and TRBJ2-3, with D perhaps TRBD1 (5 bases). CDR1 is LGHNA, CDR2 YNFKEQ, per germline. The CDR3 is 18 residues long. V was trimmed by 4 bases and J by 0 bases, leaving 20 bases between them. The CDR3 protein is CASSRDKRGGPSTDTQYF. DNA for the CDR3: TGTGCCAGCAGCCGCGATAAAAGGGGTGGCCCTAGCACAGATACGCAGTATTTT.

The chain joins TRBV10-1 to TRBJ2-7; D possibly corresponds to TRBD1 (5 bases). V was cut by 2 bases and J by 6 bases, with 11 bases left in between. Germline CDR1 WNHNN, CDR2 SYGVQD (reference sequence). The CDR3 covers 13 residues. The CDR3 DNA reads as TGCGCCAGCAGTGAGAGGCAGGGCGTCGAGCAGTACTTC. This translates into CASSERQGVEQYF.

The CDR3 protein is CASSLPLETQYF. The CDR3 region has the DNA TGTGCCAGCAGCTTACCCTTGGAGACCCAGTACTTC. The V gene is TRBV7-9, the J gene TRBJ2-5; D not certain. CDR1 is SEHNR, CDR2 FQNEAQ, per germline (reference sequence). Deletions cut 2 bases from V and 5 bases from J, with 6 bases between. CDR3 length: 12 residues.

The V and J genes are TRBV6-1 and TRBJ2-3, with 13 bases fitting TRBD2. The germline V gene encodes CDR1 MNHNS and CDR2 SASEGT. CDR3 length equals 15 residues. The junction had 6 bases not matched to a gene; V was cut back by 6 bases and J by 6 bases. This CDR3 is CASSPTSGGADTQYF. The CDR3 DNA reads TGTGCCAGCAGCCCCACTAGCGGGGGGGCTGATACGCAGTATTTT.

This sequence joins TRBV7-8 and TRBJ2-3, with a tentative D call TRBD1 (6 bases). V lost 5 bases, J lost 0 bases, and 24 bases lay in between. This CDR3 is 19 amino acids long. Looked up from germline, CDR1 is SGHVS and CDR2 is FQNEAQ. This CDR3 reads CASSANRVPGVASTDTQYF. The CDR3 nucleotides are TGTGCCAGCAGCGCAAACAGGGTTCCCGGAGTTGCTAGCACAGATACGCAGTATTTT.

The genes are TRBV6-5 and TRBJ2-1, with TRBD2 identical over 9 bases. The CDR3 length is 16 residues. J lost 5 bases, V lost 2 bases, and 7 bases had no gene match. CDR1 and CDR2 (germline): MNHEY, SVGAGI. CDR3 nucleotide sequence: TGTGCCAGCAGTTACCGGTTAGCGGGAGTTCACAATGAGCAGTTCTTC. Protein product: CASSYRLAGVHNEQFF.

V is TRBV19 and J is TRBJ2-3, with 7 bases lining up with TRBD2. Germline loops: CDR1 LNHDA, CDR2 SQIVND (reference sequence). V dropped 6 bases and J dropped 1; count of bases not matched to a gene: 7. This CDR3 spans 15 amino acids. CDR3 DNA sequence: TGTGCCAGTAGCCCCGGTGCGGGGGGCACAGATACGCAGTATTTT. Its protein product is CASSPGAGGTDTQYF. Full variable domain (rest looked up from reference TRBV19 and TRBJ2-3): DGGITQSPKYLFRKEGQNVTLSCEQNLNHDAMYWYRQDPGQGLRLIYYSQIVNDFQKGDIAEGYSVSREKKESFPLTVTSAQKNPTAFYLCASSPGAGGTDTQYFGPGTRLTVL.

This chain joins TRBV6-5 and TRBJ2-4, with a possible D match to TRBD2 (6 bases). The CDR3 totals 15 residues. CDR1 and CDR2 from the germline V gene are MNHEY and SVGAGI. V shed 6 bases and J shed 7 bases, with 19 bases lying between them. This chain's CDR3 is CASSRRGTWGNIQYF. The CDR3 region has the DNA TGTGCCAGCAGCCGTCGGGGGACTTGGGGCAACATTCAGTACTTC.

The CDR3 region is CASRISSAPGGYTF. The CDR3 bases are TGTGCCAGCAGAATTTCATCGGCCCCGGGTGGCTACACCTTC. The V and J genes are TRBV27 and TRBJ1-2; D is unresolved. The CDR3 contains 14 residues. Germline CDR1 is MNHEY and CDR2 is SMNVEV (reference sequence). V gave up 6 bases and J gave up 7 bases, with 18 bases separating them.

This chain connects TRBV2 to TRBJ1-2; D ambiguous. This CDR3 has 16 residues. CDR1 and CDR2 (germline): SNHLY, FYNNEI. The V gene lost 1 base and the J gene lost 1 base, with 13 bases spanning the gap. This CDR3 is CASSEDLGKINYGYTF. The CDR3 bases are TGTGCCAGCAGTGAAGACTTGGGCAAAATTAACTATGGCTACACCTTC.

In regard to this clone: Just one base apart from a much larger clone, this may be a read error. The chain combines TRBV5-1 with TRBJ2-7; the match to TRBD1 covers 7 bases. The CDR3 spans 14 residues. Looked up from germline, CDR1 is SGHRS and CDR2 is YFSETQ. The CDR3 DNA is TGCACCAGCAGCTCGGTTACAGGGGCCTACGAGCAGTACTTC. It encodes CTSSSVTGAYEQYF.

This rearrangement joins TRBV19 to TRBJ2-1; TRBD1 agrees at 7 bases. Germline CDR1 is LNHDA and CDR2 is SQIVND (reference sequence). Germline trimming cut 3 bases from V and 7 bases from J; bases unmatched to any gene: 9. This CDR3 contains 15 residues. The CDR3, as DNA: TGTGCCAGTAGTATCCGGGACGGCAGGGGGAATGAGCAGTTCTTC. It specifies CASSIRDGRGNEQFF.

The chain recombines TRBV7-3 with TRBJ2-7; D is unresolved. This CDR3 has 14 residues. Looked up from germline, CDR1 is SGHTA and CDR2 is FQGTGA. Trimming stripped 2 bases from V and 4 bases from J, with 12 bases between. CDR3 bases: TGTGCCAGCAGCTTACTTCCCGCAGGTTACGAGCAGTACTTC. This encodes CASSLLPAGYEQYF.

The chain has TRBV28 and TRBJ1-2; D not resolved. Germline CDR1 reads MDHEN; CDR2 reads SYDVKM. Trimming shortened V by 6 bases and J by 5 bases, and 16 bases separated the two germline ends. This CDR3 has 14 amino acids. The CDR3 coding sequence is TGTGCCAGCAGCCTAGAGGAGGGTTGGTATGGCTACACCTTC. Translating it yields CASSLEEGWYGYTF.